This T cell receptor beta chain was identified during a study of CD8+CD57+ T cells in acquired aplastic anemia. About the study: Recorded DNA amounts for sorted CD4+ and CD8+ cells had an average of approximately 3.2 ug. Healthy CD8+ samples averaged around 10 million reads. General study points: Patients and controls were found to share fewer than 35 CD8+ CDR3 sequences.

The germline V and J ends were trimmed by 0 bases and 3 bases, with 9 bases remaining between them. The CDR3 loop spans 14 amino acids. Germline V gene lookup returns CDR1 SGDLS and CDR2 YYNGEE. Profiling that covered TCR beta VDJ and CDR3 relied on genomic DNA as its template. TCRdb re-called the reads through MiXCR, storing one row per CDR3 protein. The top ten hold under 2.5% of the sample, which has roughly 58,000 distinct CDR3 sequences, over 45% seen once. This clonotype came up many times. Its antigen is unidentified. Sequenced material: sorted CD4+, CD8+, or CD8+CD57+ T cells (not recorded which) from PBMCs. The chain links TRBV9 to TRBJ1-1, with unresolved D. This clonotype originated in a human donor in good health, serving as a control. In DNA form, the CDR3 reads TGTGCCAGCAGCGTAGTTAGGTCGTACACTGAAGCTTTCTTT. This codes for CASSVVRSYTEAFF.